These 6 T cell receptor beta chains share one sample of origin, sequenced in a study of CD8 T cells in Susac syndrome. Reverse transcription of roughly 0.5 to 1 ug RNA was performed with random hexamers. A single record per CDR3 protein comes from TCRdb applying MiXCR to the immunoSEQ multiplex PCR reads. The sample has roughly 200,000 distinct CDR3 sequences, about 95% seen once. Input material: CD4+ T cells from PBMCs. These receptors originate from a human donor with multiple sclerosis.

This chain links TRBV29-1 with TRBJ1-2; 8 bases fit TRBD1. CDR1 SQVTM and CDR2 ANQGSEA come from the germline V gene. V was pared by 7 bases and J by 8 bases, with 15 bases of the junction left unmatched. The CDR3 totals 14 residues. The CDR3 DNA reads as TGCAGCGCCTACTCTGGGGGACAGGAGCGGGGCTACACCTTC. It encodes CSAYSGGQERGYTF.

The rearrangement joins TRBV2 to TRBJ1-2; TRBD1 agrees at 9 bases. V trimming: 10 bases; J trimming: 7 bases; junction bases outside the gene matches: 10. Germline lookup yields CDR1 SNHLY and CDR2 FYNNEI. The CDR3 is 13 amino acids. DNA of the CDR3: TGTGCCACCGACGGGACAGGGTTGGGTGGCTACACCTTC. It translates to CATDGTGLGGYTF. Complete variable domain (other parts from reference TRBV2 and TRBJ1-2): EPEVTQTPSHQVTQMGQEVILRCVPISNHLYFYWYRQILGQKVEFLVSFYNNEISEKSEIFDDQFSVERPDGSNFTLKIRSTKLEDSAMYFCATDGTGLGGYTFGSGTRLTVV.

This clonotype was found a few times. The rearrangement uses TRBV19 and TRBJ2-5; 7 bases match TRBD1. The CDR3 runs to 14 residues. Looked up from germline, CDR1 is LNHDA and CDR2 is SQIVND (reference sequence). Trimming removed 5 bases from V and 1 base from J; junction bases left unmatched: 4. The CDR3 region is CASSAWDSQETQYF. CDR3 nucleotides: TGTGCCAGTAGTGCCTGGGACAGCCAAGAGACCCAGTACTTC. Full variable domain (rest looked up from reference TRBV19 and TRBJ2-5): DGGITQSPKYLFRKEGQNVTLSCEQNLNHDAMYWYRQDPGQGLRLIYYSQIVNDFQKGDIAEGYSVSREKKESFPLTVTSAQKNPTAFYLCASSAWDSQETQYFGPGTRLLVL.

The rearrangement uses TRBV19 and TRBJ1-1, with 8 bases matching TRBD1. The germline V gene encodes CDR1 LNHDA and CDR2 SQIVND (reference sequence). This CDR3 spans 14 amino acids. Trimming removed 6 bases from V and 4 bases from J; junction bases left unmatched: 7. CDR3 sequence: CASRVTGESTEAFF. Written as DNA, the CDR3 is TGTGCCAGTAGAGTGACAGGGGAGAGCACTGAAGCTTTCTTT.

The chain joins TRBV12-3 or TRBV12-4 to TRBJ1-5; D call uncertain. This CDR3 is built from 15 residues. Between the trimmed V and J ends, which lost 6 bases and 6 bases, there was a span of 18 bases. DNA of the CDR3: TGTGCCAGCAGCCCTCCAGGACTTGAAGGTCAGCCCCAGCATTTT. It specifies CASSPPGLEGQPQHF.

The V and J genes are TRBV5-6 and TRBJ1-4, with D perhaps TRBD1 (5 bases). Germline V gives CDR1 SGHDT, CDR2 YYEEEE. The V end was cut by 1 base, the J end by 0 bases, with 16 bases between. This CDR3 region has 18 residues. The CDR3, as DNA: TGTGCCAGCAGCTTGAGGACCGTACTAGGGGCAACTAATGAAAAACTGTTTTTT. Translation: CASSLRTVLGATNEKLFF. Combining the CDR3 with reference TRBV5-6 and TRBJ1-4 gives the whole variable domain DAGVTQSPTHLIKTRGQQVTLRCSPKSGHDTVSWYQQALGQGPQFIFQYYEEEERQRGNFPDRFSGHQFPNYSSELNVNALLLGDSALYLCASSLRTVLGATNEKLFFGSGTQLSVL.